Listed below are T cell receptor beta chains from one sample, sequenced in a study of blood T cell repertoires in COVID-19. Sequenced by immunoSEQ multiplex PCR; TCRdb stores in-frame clones only, minus some. The sample carries around 88,000 clones, around 80% recorded once. The sequenced sample was peripheral blood. The receptors shown here come from a man aged 50 to 60 who had recovered from COVID-19. The CDR3 runs from the conserved cysteine through the conserved F or W. A D gene is named only where the DNA matches it firmly. Size values are once, few and many counts, or a class for expanded clones, and some rows have none.

V gene	clone size	J gene	D gene	CDR3 protein	CDR3 DNA
TRBV27	NA	TRBJ2-2	TRBD1	CASSPGTGRTGELFF	TGTGCCAGCAGTCCCGGGACAGGGAGGACCGGGGAGCTGTTTTTT
TRBV10-1	NA	TRBJ2-7	NA	CARTPRTRYEQYF	TGCGCCAGAACCCCTAGAACCCGCTACGAGCAGTACTTC
TRBV5-1	NA	TRBJ1-4	NA	CASSLGSGGEKLFF	TGCGCCAGCAGCTTGGGGAGTGGAGGTGAAAAACTGTTTTTT
TRBV19	few	TRBJ1-1	NA	CASSNSPFLLGSEAFF	TGTGCCAGTAGTAACTCTCCCTTTCTTCTCGGGTCCGAAGCTTTCTTT
TRBV10-2	NA	TRBJ1-5	TRBD1	CASNGQGSQPQHF	TGCGCCAGCAATGGACAGGGAAGCCAGCCCCAGCATTTT
TRBV19	NA	TRBJ1-3	TRBD1	CASIPGQGGVGNTIYF	TGTGCCAGTATCCCGGGACAGGGTGGAGTTGGAAACACCATATATTTT
TRBV7-3	NA	TRBJ2-2	NA	CASSRGTGELFF	TGTGCCAGCAGTCGGGGCACCGGGGAGCTGTTTTTT
TRBV2	NA	TRBJ1-5	NA	CASSEEAGDQPQHF	TGTGCCAGCAGTGAAGAAGCAGGGGATCAGCCCCAGCATTTT
TRBV19	NA	TRBJ1-5	TRBD1	CASEQGYSNQPQHF	TGTGCCAGTGAACAGGGGTATAGCAATCAGCCCCAGCATTTT
TRBV6-5	many	TRBJ2-2	NA	CASSYGSTGELFF	TGTGCCAGCAGTTACGGGAGCACCGGGGAGCTGTTTTTT
TRBV29-1	few	TRBJ1-2	TRBD1	CSVRARQGRDYGYTF	TGCAGCGTGAGAGCCCGACAGGGCAGAGACTATGGCTACACCTTC
TRBV6-1	NA	TRBJ1-5	NA	CASSEARSGVSNQPQHF	TGTGCCAGCAGTGAAGCGCGGTCAGGGGTGAGCAATCAGCCCCAGCATTTT
TRBV30	few	TRBJ1-2	NA	CAWNSPPTVNYGYTF	TGTGCCTGGAATTCCCCTCCGACAGTTAACTATGGCTACACCTTC
TRBV5-4	NA	TRBJ2-2	NA	CASSLGTVRVNGELFF	TGTGCCAGCAGCTTGGGGACAGTCCGGGTTAACGGGGAGCTGTTTTTT
TRBV7-3	NA	TRBJ2-1	NA	CASSWTDNEQFF	TGTGCCAGCAGTTGGACAGATAATGAGCAGTTCTTC
TRBV19	NA	TRBJ1-6	NA	CASSIVAGRNSPLHF	TGTGCCAGTAGTATAGTGGCAGGGAGGAATTCACCCCTCCACTTT
TRBV11-2	NA	TRBJ1-2	NA	CASSGWGDGYTF	TGTGCCAGCAGCGGGTGGGGGGATGGCTACACCTTC
TRBV21-1	NA	TRBJ2-7	NA	CARGLVHVFVEQYF	TGTGCCAGGGGGCTGGTCCATGTTTTTGTAGAGCAGTACTTC
TRBV24-1	NA	TRBJ1-1	TRBD1	CATSDSGQSAGTEAFF	TGTGCCACCAGTGACTCGGGACAGTCGGCGGGCACTGAAGCTTTCTTT
TRBV5-1	NA	TRBJ2-2	TRBD1	CASSLTGANTGELFF	TGCGCCAGCAGCTTAACAGGGGCGAACACCGGGGAGCTGTTTTTT
TRBV7-8	NA	TRBJ1-5	TRBD1	CASSSTGVGQPQHF	TGTGCCAGCAGCTCCACAGGGGTCGGTCAGCCCCAGCATTTT
TRBV9	NA	TRBJ1-4	NA	CASSARWGTNEKLFF	TGTGCCAGCAGCGCCCGGTGGGGCACTAATGAAAAACTGTTTTTT
TRBV4-2	NA	TRBJ2-2	NA	CASSNTGSSTGELFF	TGTGCCAGCAGCAATACAGGGTCGAGCACCGGGGAGCTGTTTTTT
TRBV19	few	TRBJ1-5	TRBD1	CASSITGAVGNQPQHF	TGTGCCAGTAGTATAACAGGGGCGGTTGGCAATCAGCCCCAGCATTTT
TRBV28	NA	TRBJ2-3	TRBD2	CASTLRGRANSDTQYF	TGTGCCAGCACATTGAGAGGGAGGGCCAATTCAGATACGCAGTATTTT
TRBV11-3	NA	TRBJ2-1	TRBD2	CASSRTSGKSEQFF	TGTGCCAGCAGCAGGACTAGCGGGAAGAGTGAGCAGTTCTTC
TRBV19	NA	TRBJ2-1	TRBD1	CASSVTGSQTYNEQFF	TGTGCCAGTAGTGTGACAGGGAGCCAAACCTACAATGAGCAGTTCTTC
TRBV2	NA	TRBJ2-1	NA	CASRVKSGEQFF	TGTGCCAGCAGGGTGAAGTCGGGTGAGCAGTTCTTC
TRBV7-9	NA	TRBJ2-7	NA	CASSLVAGYEQYF	TGTGCCAGCAGCTTAGTCGCGGGTTACGAGCAGTACTTC
TRBV2	NA	TRBJ2-1	NA	CASSLTSYGEQFF	TGTGCCAGCAGTCTTACTAGCTACGGTGAGCAGTTCTTC
TRBV5-1	few	TRBJ1-5	TRBD1	CASSLIPSGQGNQPQHF	TGCGCCAGCAGCTTAATCCCCTCAGGACAGGGTAATCAGCCCCAGCATTTT